The rows below give T cell receptor beta chains drawn from one sample of a study of monozygotic twins with inflammatory bowel disease. No DNA is given; TCRdb re-called the 5' RACE reads and lists each CDR3 protein once. The specimen's table records under 350,000 distinct CDR3 sequences. Sequenced input: blood. These receptors came from a human donor with ulcerative colitis or Crohn's disease, or a healthy co-twin of an affected twin (not recorded which). Each CDR3 is given with its conserved first and last residue. The order of the fields is V gene, J gene, CDR3 length, CDR3 protein.

TRBV7-9	TRBJ1-5	14	CASSFGGGSQPQHF
TRBV6-5	TRBJ2-1	14	CASSYSGYYNEQFF
TRBV10-3	TRBJ1-3	15	CAISLQDTTGNTIYF
TRBV5-1	TRBJ2-7	15	CASTLRGGGIYEQYF
TRBV5-1	TRBJ2-7	11	CASRGAYEQYF
TRBV7-9	TRBJ2-1	11	CASSLVVEQFF
TRBV7-6	TRBJ2-3	17	CASSLFGGGGATDTQYF
TRBV28	TRBJ2-5	12	CASRSGSETQYF
TRBV12-3/TRBV12-4	TRBJ2-2	16	CASSFGAGGNTGELFF
TRBV4-3	TRBJ2-7	15	CASSPASGGTYEQYF
TRBV7-2	TRBJ2-7	16	CASSLGIGGQGVEQYF
TRBV30	TRBJ2-1	12	CAGRPDAIEQFF
TRBV29-1	TRBJ2-1	13	CSVDQRGYNEQFF
TRBV5-6	TRBJ2-7	15	CASSRWTSGNYEQYF
TRBV24-1	TRBJ2-5	15	CATSVGLEYQETQYF
TRBV24-1	TRBJ2-4	14	CATSDAGFNNIQYF
TRBV5-1	TRBJ2-3	17	CASSPLLGGANTDTQYF
TRBV7-2	TRBJ2-5	13	CASSLVTQETQYF
TRBV7-2	TRBJ2-7	15	CASSSLAGGYYEQYF
TRBV4-3	TRBJ2-1	13	CASSQIGAGEQFF
TRBV21-1	TRBJ2-5	14	CASSKAPGAETQYF
TRBV6-1	TRBJ2-5	13	CASTPRPGETQYF
TRBV10-3	TRBJ1-2	12	CAISPRQDGYTF
TRBV6-4	TRBJ2-3	15	CASSDSGGWTDTQYF
TRBV5-1	TRBJ2-1	11	CASSFRNEQFF
TRBV7-9	TRBJ2-7	12	CASSQHSYEQYF
TRBV9	TRBJ2-5	16	CASSVATGRQQETQYF
TRBV5-1	TRBJ2-7	15	CASSLVGQGGDEQYF
TRBV6-1	TRBJ2-3	14	CASSVTSGRDTQYF
TRBV12-3/TRBV12-4	TRBJ1-4	16	CASSNRQDATNEKLFF
TRBV28	TRBJ2-1	15	CASSLGERQFHEQFF
TRBV7-2	TRBJ2-7	15	CASSLQAGLLYEQYF
TRBV5-1	TRBJ2-4	16	CASSEAGAVAKNIQYF
TRBV6-1	TRBJ2-1	15	CAISAAGSLYNEQFF
TRBV20-1	TRBJ2-1	16	CSARDPEAGGPYEQFF
TRBV3-1	TRBJ2-7	17	CASSQAVTFTEEYEQYF
TRBV4-2	TRBJ2-5	15	CASSQDLTVQETQYF
TRBV12-3/TRBV12-4	TRBJ1-1	15	CASTLSLGGSTEAFF
TRBV12-3/TRBV12-4	TRBJ2-5	15	CASGGSGSVQETQYF
TRBV19	TRBJ1-5	14	CASSRQRGNQPQHF
TRBV15	TRBJ1-2	13	CATSGDRGVGYTF
TRBV3-1	TRBJ2-5	13	CASSQEVMAWQYF
TRBV29-1	TRBJ2-7	13	CSAIQGGNYEQYF
TRBV5-6	TRBJ2-1	14	CASSLDLGAREQFF
TRBV6-1	TRBJ2-7	19	CASRASQGYGGTVAYEQYF
TRBV6-2/TRBV6-3	TRBJ1-6	15	CASSLRRAGNSPLHF
TRBV7-9	TRBJ2-7	13	CASSSGGSGEQYF